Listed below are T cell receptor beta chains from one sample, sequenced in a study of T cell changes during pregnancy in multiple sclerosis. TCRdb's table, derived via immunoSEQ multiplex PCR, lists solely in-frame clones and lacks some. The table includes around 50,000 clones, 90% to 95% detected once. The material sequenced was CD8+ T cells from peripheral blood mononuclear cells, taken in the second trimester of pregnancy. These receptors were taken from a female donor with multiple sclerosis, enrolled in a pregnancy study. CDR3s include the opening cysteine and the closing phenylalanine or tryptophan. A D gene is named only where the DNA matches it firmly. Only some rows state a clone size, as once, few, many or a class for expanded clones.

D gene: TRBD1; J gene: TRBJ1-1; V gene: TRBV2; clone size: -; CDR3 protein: CASRDRGIVNTEAFF; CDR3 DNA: TGTGCCAGCAGGGACAGGGGGATCGTGAACACTGAAGCTTTCTTT
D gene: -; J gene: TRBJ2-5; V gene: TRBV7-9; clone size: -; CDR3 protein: CASSWDTQETQYF; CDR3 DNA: TGTGCCAGCAGCTGGGACACCCAAGAGACCCAGTACTTC
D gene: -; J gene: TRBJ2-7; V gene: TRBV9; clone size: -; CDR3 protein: CASSVARDPSYEQYF; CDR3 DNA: TGTGCCAGCAGCGTAGCCAGGGATCCTTCCTACGAGCAGTACTTC
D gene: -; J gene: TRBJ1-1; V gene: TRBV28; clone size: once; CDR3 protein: CASSLVAWVAEAFF; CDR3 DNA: TGTGCCAGCAGTTTAGTCGCATGGGTAGCCGAAGCTTTCTTT
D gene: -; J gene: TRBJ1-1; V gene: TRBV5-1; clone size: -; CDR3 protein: CASSLGGGGTEAFF; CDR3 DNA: TGCGCCAGCAGCTTGGGGGGAGGGGGCACTGAAGCTTTCTTT
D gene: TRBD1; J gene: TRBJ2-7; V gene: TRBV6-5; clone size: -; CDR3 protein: CASRDRGHSYEQYF; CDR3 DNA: TGTGCCAGCAGGGACAGGGGGCACTCCTACGAGCAGTACTTC
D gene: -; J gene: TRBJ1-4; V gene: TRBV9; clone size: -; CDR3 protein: CASSVGSSVGEKLFF; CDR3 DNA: TGTGCCAGCAGCGTAGGATCCTCCGTCGGGGAAAAACTGTTTTTT
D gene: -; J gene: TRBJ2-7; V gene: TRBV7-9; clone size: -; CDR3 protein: CASSSGVAYEQYF; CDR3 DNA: TGTGCCAGCAGCTCAGGGGTCGCCTACGAGCAGTACTTC
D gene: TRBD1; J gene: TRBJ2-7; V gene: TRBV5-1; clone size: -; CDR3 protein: CASEPGQGSYEQYF; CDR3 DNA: TGCGCCAGCGAACCGGGACAGGGTTCCTACGAGCAGTACTTC
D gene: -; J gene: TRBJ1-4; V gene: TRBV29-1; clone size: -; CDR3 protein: CSALNAGEKLFF; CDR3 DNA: TGCAGCGCTCTTAATGCGGGGGAAAAACTGTTTTTT
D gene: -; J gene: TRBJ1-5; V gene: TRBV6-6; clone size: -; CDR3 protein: CASSSGANNQPQHF; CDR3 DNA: TGTGCCAGCAGTTCAGGCGCCAACAATCAGCCCCAGCATTTT
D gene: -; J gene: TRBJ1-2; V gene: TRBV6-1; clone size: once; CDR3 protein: CASSEFWKASGGMNGYTF; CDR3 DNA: TGTGCCAGCAGTGAATTTTGGAAGGCCTCGGGGGGTATGAATGGCTACACCTTC
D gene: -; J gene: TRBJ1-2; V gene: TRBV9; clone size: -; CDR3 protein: CASSVEKDSDGYTF; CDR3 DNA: TGTGCCAGCAGCGTAGAAAAGGACAGTGATGGCTACACCTTC
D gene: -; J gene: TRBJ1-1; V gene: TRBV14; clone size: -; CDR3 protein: CASSPYFTEAFF; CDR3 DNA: TGTGCCAGCAGCCCCTACTTCACTGAAGCTTTCTTT
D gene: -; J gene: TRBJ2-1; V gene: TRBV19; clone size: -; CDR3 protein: CASSIEGRTGTPRQFF; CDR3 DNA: TGTGCCAGTAGTATAGAGGGGAGGACCGGGACTCCCCGGCAGTTCTTC
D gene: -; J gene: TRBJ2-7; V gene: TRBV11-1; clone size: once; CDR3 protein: CASSLRRGLGRNPNEQYF; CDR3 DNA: TGTGCCAGCAGCTTAAGGCGGGGCCTGGGGCGAAACCCCAACGAGCAGTACTTC
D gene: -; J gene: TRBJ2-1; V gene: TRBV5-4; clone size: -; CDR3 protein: CASSPDGLLSSYNEQFF; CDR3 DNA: TGTGCCAGCAGCCCCGATGGTCTCCTTAGCTCCTACAATGAGCAGTTCTTC
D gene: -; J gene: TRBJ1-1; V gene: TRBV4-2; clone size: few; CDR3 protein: CASSQVAQMNTEAFF; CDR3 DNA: TGTGCCAGCAGCCAAGTGGCCCAGATGAACACTGAAGCTTTCTTT
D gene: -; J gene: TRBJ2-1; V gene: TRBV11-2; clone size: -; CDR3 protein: CASSLGLNEQFF; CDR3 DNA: TGTGCCAGCAGCTTAGGACTCAATGAGCAGTTCTTC
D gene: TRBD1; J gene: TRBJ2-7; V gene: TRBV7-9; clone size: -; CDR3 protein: CASSWGTAYEQYF; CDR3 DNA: TGTGCCAGCAGTTGGGGGACAGCTTACGAGCAGTACTTC
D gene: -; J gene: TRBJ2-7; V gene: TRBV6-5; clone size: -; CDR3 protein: CASSDGAYEQYF; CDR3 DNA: TGTGCCAGCAGCGACGGAGCCTACGAGCAGTACTTC
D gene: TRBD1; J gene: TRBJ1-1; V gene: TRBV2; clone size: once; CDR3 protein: CASIYRGSEQGAFF; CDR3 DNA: TGTGCCAGCATTTACAGGGGATCCGAACAGGGAGCTTTCTTT
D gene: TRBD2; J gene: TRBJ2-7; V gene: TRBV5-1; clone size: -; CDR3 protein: CASSTLLAGDYEQYF; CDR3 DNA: TGCGCCAGCAGCACCCTATTAGCGGGAGACTACGAGCAGTACTTC
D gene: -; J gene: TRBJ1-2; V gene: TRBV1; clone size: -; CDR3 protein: CTGYAGTGGARGYTF; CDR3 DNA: TGCACCGGGTATGCCGGGACAGGGGGCGCCCGGGGCTACACCTTC
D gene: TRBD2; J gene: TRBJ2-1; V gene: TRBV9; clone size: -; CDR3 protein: CASSVDTSGRSYNEQFF; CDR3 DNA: TGTGCCAGCAGCGTAGATACTAGCGGGAGATCCTACAATGAGCAGTTCTTC
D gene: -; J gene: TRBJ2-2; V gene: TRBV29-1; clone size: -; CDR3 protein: CSVADGTQNTGELFF; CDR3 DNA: TGCAGCGTTGCGGACGGGACACAGAACACCGGGGAGCTGTTTTTT
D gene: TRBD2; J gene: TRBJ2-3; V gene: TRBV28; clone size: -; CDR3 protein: CASSLGLADATDTQYF; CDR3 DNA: TGTGCCAGCAGTTTGGGACTAGCGGATGCCACAGATACGCAGTATTTT
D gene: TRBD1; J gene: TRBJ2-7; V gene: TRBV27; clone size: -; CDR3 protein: CASSGQGVHEQYF; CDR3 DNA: TGTGCCAGCAGCGGACAGGGGGTCCACGAGCAGTACTTC
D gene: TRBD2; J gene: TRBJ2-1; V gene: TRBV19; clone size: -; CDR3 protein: CASSVDRLASNEQFF; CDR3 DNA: TGTGCCAGTAGTGTCGACCGACTAGCATCGAATGAGCAGTTCTTC
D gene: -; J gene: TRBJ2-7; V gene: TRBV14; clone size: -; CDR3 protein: CASSQEGAARYEQYF; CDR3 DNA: TGTGCCAGCAGCCAAGAGGGGGCCGCCCGATACGAGCAGTACTTC
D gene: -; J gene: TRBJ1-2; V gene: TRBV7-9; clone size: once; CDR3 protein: CASSSQGHNYGYTF; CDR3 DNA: TGTGCCAGCAGCTCGCAGGGGCACAACTATGGCTACACCTTC
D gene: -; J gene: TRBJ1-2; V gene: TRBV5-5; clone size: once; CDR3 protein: CASSPPYAGGYGYTF; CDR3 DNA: TGTGCCAGCAGCCCTCCGTACGCCGGCGGGTATGGCTACACCTTC
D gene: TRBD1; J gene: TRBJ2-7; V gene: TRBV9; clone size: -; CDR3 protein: CASSPRQGARDEQYF; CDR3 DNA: TGTGCCAGCAGCCCCCGACAGGGGGCGCGGGACGAGCAGTACTTC